This T cell receptor beta chain was identified during a study of T-cell memory formation after mild COVID-19. Study-wide findings and caveats: CD4+ contracting clones lay mainly in CM and EM, CD8+ ones in EMRA. Pre-infection memory harbored some responding clones, suggesting cross-reactive memory joined.

This clonotype was detected ten times or more. The antigen is unknown. After 5'RACE with constant-segment primers, TCR alpha and TCR beta cDNA libraries carrying sample barcodes and UMIs were obtained. TCRdb used MiXCR to reprocess the 5' RACE reads, holding one entry per CDR3 protein. The sample holds some 350,000 distinct CDR3 sequences, roughly 15% seen once. V lost 1 base and J 5 bases, leaving 8 bases between the germline ends. This CDR3 is built from 12 residues. Germline V gene data show CDR1 as SQVTM and CDR2 as ANQGSEA. This TCR came from a man between 18 and 29 years old who had mild COVID-19 (a few samples of this study predate the infection). Cell type and time point are not known. This chain uses TRBV29-1 with TRBJ2-5, with D unresolved. The sequenced sample consisted of PBMCs or a T cell subset sorted from them (not recorded which). CDR3 region: CSVEVVWETQYF. CDR3 nucleotide sequence: TGCAGCGTTGAAGTGGTGTGGGAGACCCAGTACTTC.